The rows below give T cell receptor beta chains drawn from one sample of a study of blood T cell repertoires in COVID-19. Sequenced by immunoSEQ multiplex PCR; TCRdb stores in-frame clones only, minus some. In the table there are around 700,000 clones, 85% to 90% of which are singletons. The sequenced sample consisted of peripheral blood. These receptor sequences come from a woman under 30 with acute or convalescent COVID-19. The CDR3 runs from the conserved cysteine through the conserved F or W. The order of the fields is CDR3 length, clone size, D gene, J gene, V gene, CDR3 protein, CDR3 DNA. A D gene is named only where the DNA matches it firmly. Not every row has a clone size; where given, it reads once, few, many or a size class.

15,-,TRBD2,TRBJ2-1,TRBV24-1,CATSLAGGLHNEQFF,TGTGCCACCTCTCTAGCGGGGGGCCTCCACAATGAGCAGTTCTTC
21,-,TRBD1,TRBJ2-4,TRBV30,CAWSVDPWDRGMRQAKNIQYF,TGTGCCTGGAGTGTAGACCCCTGGGACAGGGGTATGAGACAGGCCAAAAACATTCAGTACTTC
14,many,-,TRBJ1-6,TRBV7-8,CASSLEGVGSPLHF,TGTGCCAGCAGCTTAGAAGGGGTAGGCTCACCCCTCCACTTT
17,-,-,TRBJ1-6,TRBV27,CASSLTRRRSYNSPLHF,TGTGCCAGCAGTTTGACGAGGCGCCGCTCCTATAATTCACCCCTCCACTTT
15,-,TRBD1,TRBJ1-1,TRBV7-2,CASSLRQGLATEAFF,TGTGCCAGCAGCTTAAGACAGGGTTTGGCGACTGAAGCTTTCTTT
15,-,-,TRBJ1-3,TRBV19,CASSQGPISGNTIYF,TGTGCCAGTAGTCAGGGGCCCATCTCTGGAAACACCATATATTTT
11,-,-,TRBJ2-7,TRBV7-2,CASSSVYEQYF,TGTGCCAGCAGCTCGGTCTACGAGCAGTACTTC
14,-,-,TRBJ1-2,TRBV7-2,CASSAHRSGKGYTF,TGTGCCAGCAGCGCACATCGGTCAGGGAAAGGCTACACCTTC
12,-,-,TRBJ2-3,TRBV7-9,CASTRVADTQYF,TGTGCCAGCACCCGGGTGGCAGATACGCAGTATTTT
13,-,-,TRBJ1-2,TRBV12-3/TRBV12-4,CASSFSGYYGYTF,TGTGCCAGCAGTTTTTCAGGGTACTATGGCTACACCTTC
16,few,-,TRBJ1-2,TRBV19,CASLPGNEPPDYGYTF,TGTGCCAGCCTCCCGGGGAATGAGCCTCCCGACTATGGCTACACCTTC
15,once,TRBD2,TRBJ2-3,TRBV9,CASSVVSGGGGTQYF,TGTGCCAGCAGCGTAGTCAGCGGGGGGGGAGGTACGCAGTATTTT
13,-,-,TRBJ2-7,TRBV7-9,CASSLATRYEQYF,TGTGCCAGCAGCTTAGCCACTCGCTACGAGCAGTACTTC
11,once,-,TRBJ1-2,TRBV29-1,CSVGGGEGYTF,TGCAGCGTTGGGGGAGGGGAAGGCTACACCTTC
15,-,TRBD1,TRBJ1-6,TRBV19,CASSIGGQQNSPLHF,TGTGCCAGTAGTATTGGGGGACAGCAGAATTCACCCCTCCACTTT
15,-,-,TRBJ2-7,TRBV6-2/TRBV6-3,CASSSPRVGSYEQYF,TGTGCCAGCAGTTCCCCCCGGGTAGGATCTTACGAGCAGTACTTC
14,-,-,TRBJ1-3,TRBV2,CASRGTHSGNTIYF,TGTGCCAGCCGGGGTACCCACTCTGGAAACACCATATATTTT
13,-,-,TRBJ2-1,TRBV19,CASSILPGDEQFF,TGTGCCAGTAGTATCTTGCCAGGGGATGAGCAGTTCTTC
13,once,TRBD1,TRBJ1-5,TRBV10-1,CASSRTGDQPQHF,TGCGCCAGCAGTAGAACAGGGGATCAGCCCCAGCATTTT
15,-,-,TRBJ1-5,TRBV19,CASSTGPPRGTAQHF,TGTGCCAGTAGTACCGGACCTCCCAGGGGCACGGCCCAGCATTTT
14,once,-,TRBJ2-4,TRBV27,CASSLSRGKNIQYF,TGTGCCAGCAGTTTATCCCGGGGAAAAAACATTCAGTACTTC
15,once,-,TRBJ1-1,TRBV25-1,CASSARHRDGTEAFF,TGTGCCAGCAGTGCGCGCCACAGGGACGGCACTGAAGCTTTCTTT
18,-,TRBD1,TRBJ1-4,TRBV5-1,CASSLAFPTGEPVGKLFF,TGCGCCAGCAGCTTGGCTTTCCCCACAGGGGAACCTGTGGGAAAACTGTTTTTT
14,-,-,TRBJ1-1,TRBV6-2/TRBV6-3,CASSSTEQNTEAFF,TGTGCCAGCAGTTCGACAGAACAGAACACTGAAGCTTTCTTT
15,-,-,TRBJ1-4,TRBV14,CASSPHRVSNEKLFF,TGTGCCAGCAGCCCCCACAGGGTATCGAATGAAAAACTGTTTTTT
11,few,-,TRBJ1-1,TRBV29-1,CSIRENTEAFF,TGCAGCATCAGGGAGAACACTGAAGCTTTCTTT
14,-,TRBD2,TRBJ2-7,TRBV2,CASSALAGTPEQYF,TGTGCCAGCAGTGCACTAGCGGGGACGCCCGAGCAGTACTTC
19,-,-,TRBJ1-4,TRBV27,CASSFSRMAGAGVDEKLFF,TGTGCCAGCAGTTTCTCCCGGATGGCGGGGGCGGGGGTTGATGAAAAACTGTTTTTT
15,once,TRBD1,TRBJ1-5,TRBV4-3,CASSQSDRANQPQHF,TGCGCCAGCAGCCAGAGTGACAGGGCCAATCAGCCCCAGCATTTT
15,-,TRBD1,TRBJ1-1,TRBV27,CASSRDRGLNTEAFF,TGTGCCAGCAGCCGGGACAGGGGGCTGAACACTGAAGCTTTCTTT
15,-,-,TRBJ2-4,TRBV6-5,CASRRTDLAKNIQYF,TGTGCCAGCAGGAGGACAGACCTAGCCAAAAACATTCAGTACTTC
15,few,-,TRBJ1-6,TRBV20-1,CSASLSVSENSPLHF,TGCAGTGCTAGTTTGTCCGTGAGCGAAAATTCACCCCTCCACTTT
15,once,TRBD1,TRBJ1-4,TRBV30,CAWRVGQSLGEKLFF,TGTGCCTGGAGGGTGGGACAGTCTCTTGGCGAAAAACTGTTTTTT
14,-,TRBD1,TRBJ1-2,TRBV6-5,CASRSQGAYGGYTF,TGTGCCAGCAGGTCTCAGGGGGCGTACGGTGGCTACACCTTC
16,-,TRBD1,TRBJ2-2,TRBV5-4,CASSLPGQGGTGELFF,TGTGCCAGCAGCCTCCCCGGACAGGGAGGTACCGGGGAGCTGTTTTTT
18,-,-,TRBJ1-2,TRBV6-2/TRBV6-3,CASSYSQQRLPLINGYTF,TGTGCCAGCAGTTACTCGCAGCAGAGACTCCCCCTTATAAATGGCTACACCTTC
15,-,-,TRBJ2-5,TRBV4-3,CASSQEQTGGETQYF,TGCGCCAGCAGCCAAGAACAGACAGGAGGAGAGACCCAGTACTTC
17,-,TRBD1,TRBJ1-2,TRBV12-5,CASGLLAGGLRGRGYTF,TGTGCTAGTGGTTTGTTGGCAGGGGGCCTTCGAGGTCGTGGCTACACCTTC
13,-,-,TRBJ1-1,TRBV5-6,CASSLVARLEAFF,TGTGCCAGCAGCTTGGTTGCGAGGCTTGAAGCTTTCTTT
13,-,-,TRBJ1-1,TRBV5-1,CASSLYPEQEAFF,TGCGCCAGCAGCTTGTATCCAGAACAAGAAGCTTTCTTT
14,-,TRBD1,TRBJ1-2,TRBV7-9,CASSARDRGYGYTF,TGTGCCAGCAGCGCCCGGGACAGGGGCTATGGCTACACCTTC
13,-,-,TRBJ1-6,TRBV6-4,CASSAGYNSPLHF,TGTGCCAGCAGTGCAGGCTATAATTCACCCCTCCACTTT
13,-,-,TRBJ2-7,TRBV18,CASSPNRDYEQYF,TGTGCCAGCTCACCTAACAGGGACTACGAGCAGTACTTC
15,many,TRBD1,TRBJ2-2,TRBV6-4,CASSTGGSDTGELFF,TGTGCCAGCAGTACAGGGGGCTCGGACACCGGGGAGCTGTTTTTT
13,few,-,TRBJ1-1,TRBV6-4,CASARKGGTEAFF,TGTGCCTCAGCTCGAAAAGGGGGCACTGAAGCTTTCTTT
13,-,-,TRBJ2-3,TRBV7-8,CASSHPRTDTQYF,TGTGCCAGCAGCCACCCCCGGACAGATACGCAGTATTTT
13,once,-,TRBJ1-1,TRBV30,CAWSDLLFTEAFF,TGTGCCTGGAGTGACCTACTATTCACTGAAGCTTTCTTT
13,-,-,TRBJ1-2,TRBV5-4,CASTTADFYGYTF,TGTGCCAGCACAACGGCCGACTTCTATGGCTACACCTTC
12,-,-,TRBJ1-6,TRBV21-1,CARSCCNSPLHF,TGTGCCAGGAGTTGTTGTAATTCACCCCTCCACTTT
17,-,TRBD1,TRBJ1-3,TRBV5-6,CASSSIRGTGGFNTIYF,TGTGCCAGCAGCTCAATCCGTGGGACAGGGGGTTTTAACACCATATATTTT
15,-,TRBD1,TRBJ1-5,TRBV4-1,CASSFGQDNNQPQHF,TGCGCCAGCAGTTTCGGACAGGACAATAATCAGCCCCAGCATTTT